This T cell receptor beta chain was observed in a study of cytomegalovirus exposure and HLA in healthy donors. The study, taken as a whole, reports: An analysis was carried out later, and it reportedly showed fewer N-insertions in an Asian-associated ancestry cluster than the approximately 680-donor mean. Researchers reported that a few CMV-associated chains were confirmed in vitro as CMV antigen-specific.

It was with 60 Vbeta and 13 Jbeta primers that the PCR ran. The repertoire was sequenced with immunoSEQ multiplex PCR; TCRdb's copy has only in-frame clones and lacks some. Of some 180,000 clones listed, roughly 9.4% are singletons. The sample holds a few counts of this clone. The antigen remains undetermined. Germline assignment: CDR1 SNHLY and CDR2 FYNNEI. The CDR3 has 13 amino acids. Trimming left V 7 bases short and J 2 bases short, with 11 bases between. This receptor was obtained from a woman aged 30 to 39 in good health and CMV-seropositive. V gene TRBV2 combines with J gene TRBJ1-1; no clear D gene. Sequencing was carried out using PBMCs. For the CDR3, the DNA is TGTGCCAGCAATCGGTTACGCAACACTGAAGCTTTCTTT. This codes for CASNRLRNTEAFF.